The rows below give T cell receptor beta chains drawn from one sample of a study of OX40 agonist ivuxolimab in advanced cancers. Repertoires were generated with immunoSEQ multiplex PCR, while TCRdb's copy carries only in-frame clones and drops some. Of under 20,000 clones in the sample, around 83% were seen once. The sample in question was CD4+ or CD8+ T cells sorted from blood, obtained in a trial of the OX40 agonist ivuxolimab. These receptors came from an adult with an advanced solid tumor such as melanoma, head and neck, liver or kidney cancer. Each CDR3 is given with its conserved first and last residue. A D gene is named only where the DNA matches it firmly. Some rows have no size entry. The others give once, few or many, or a class for an expanded clone.

clone size	V gene	D gene	J gene	CDR3 protein	CDR3 DNA
NA	TRBV28	NA	TRBJ1-1	CASSLTGARVRF	TGTGCCAGCAGTTTGACCGGGGCGCGGGTGAGATTT
NA	TRBV30	NA	TRBJ2-6	CAFLWGANVLTF	TGTGCCTTCCTGTGGGGGGCCAACGTCCTGACTTTC
NA	TRBV27	TRBD1	TRBJ1-2	CASSLYRTGHGYTF	TGTGCCAGCAGTTTATACCGGACAGGGCACGGCTACACCTTC
NA	TRBV9	NA	TRBJ2-1	CASSTRQALRSNEQFF	TGTGCCAGCAGCACCCGACAGGCCCTTAGAAGCAATGAGCAGTTCTTC
NA	TRBV7-2	NA	TRBJ2-7	CASSPSSSGEQYF	TGTGCCAGCAGCCCAAGTTCCTCTGGCGAGCAGTACTTC
NA	TRBV19	TRBD2	TRBJ2-3	CASSDLAGTYTDTQYF	TGTGCCAGTAGTGATCTAGCGGGGACCTACACAGATACGCAGTATTTT
NA	TRBV6-1	TRBD1	TRBJ2-7	CASRDRGRFYEQYF	TGTGCCAGCAGGGACAGGGGACGATTCTACGAGCAGTACTTC
NA	TRBV11-2	NA	TRBJ1-6	CASSFSTGAPLHF	TGTGCCAGCAGCTTTTCAACGGGCGCACCCCTCCACTTT
few	TRBV19	NA	TRBJ1-2	CASSSQNYGYTF	TGTGCCAGTAGTTCCCAGAATTATGGCTACACCTTC
NA	TRBV5-1	NA	TRBJ2-1	CASEDRAGTNNEQFF	TGCGCCAGCGAGGACCGCGCGGGCACGAACAATGAGCAGTTCTTC
NA	TRBV30	NA	TRBJ1-6	CAWSSGPNSPLHF	TGTGCCTGGAGTTCCGGGCCCAATTCACCCCTCCACTTT
few	TRBV5-4	NA	TRBJ1-2	CASSAWRGGLYGYTF	TGTGCCAGCAGCGCCTGGAGGGGGGGTTTGTATGGCTACACCTTC
NA	TRBV6-6	NA	TRBJ1-2	CASRGANYGYTF	TGTGCCAGCAGAGGGGCTAACTATGGCTACACCTTC
once	TRBV7-9	TRBD1	TRBJ1-6	CASSPYGTGDNSPLHF	TGTGCCAGCAGCCCGTACGGGACAGGGGATAATTCACCCCTCCACTTT
NA	TRBV6-6	NA	TRBJ1-2	CASSTYSDSYGYTF	TGTGCCAGCAGTACCTATTCGGACAGCTATGGCTACACCTTC
medium-sized	TRBV4-1	TRBD1	TRBJ1-2	CASSQGTGQYYGYTF	TGCGCCAGCAGCCAAGGGACAGGCCAGTACTATGGCTACACCTTC
NA	TRBV5-5	TRBD1	TRBJ2-2	CASSRDRNVGELFF	TGTGCCAGCAGTCGGGACAGAAATGTCGGGGAGCTGTTTTTT
NA	TRBV10-1	TRBD1	TRBJ2-1	CASSDSGTGMDEQFF	TGCGCCAGCAGTGACTCCGGGACAGGGATGGACGAGCAGTTCTTC
NA	TRBV6-5	TRBD1	TRBJ1-1	CASSETGRTEAFF	TGTGCCAGCAGTGAGACAGGGCGGACTGAAGCTTTCTTT
NA	TRBV28	NA	TRBJ2-3	CASSSGDTQYF	TGTGCCAGCAGCTCCGGCGATACGCAGTATTTT
NA	TRBV27	TRBD2	TRBJ2-7	CASSLRGLAGPNTYEQYF	TGTGCCAGCAGTTTAAGGGGACTAGCGGGTCCTAACACCTACGAGCAGTACTTC
once	TRBV9	NA	TRBJ1-5	CASSLIPGGQPQHF	TGTGCCAGCAGCCTGATCCCGGGTGGTCAGCCCCAGCATTTT
NA	TRBV27	NA	TRBJ2-7	CASSFNIGISYEQYF	TGTGCCAGCAGTTTCAATATAGGCATCTCCTACGAGCAGTACTTC
NA	TRBV5-4	NA	TRBJ1-3	CASSWGGLEFFSGNTIYF	TGTGCCAGCAGCTGGGGCGGGCTAGAGTTCTTCTCTGGAAACACCATATATTTT
NA	TRBV7-2	NA	TRBJ1-3	CASRSRGSGNTIYF	TGTGCCAGCAGGTCCCGGGGATCTGGAAACACCATATATTTT
few	TRBV7-2	NA	TRBJ2-2	CASSLAALRRTGELFF	TGTGCCAGCAGCTTAGCGGCTCTGAGGCGCACCGGGGAGCTGTTTTTT
NA	TRBV6-4	NA	TRBJ2-2	CASSVGAGPGELFF	TGTGCCAGCAGTGTCGGTGCGGGACCCGGGGAGCTGTTTTTT
NA	TRBV5-4	TRBD1	TRBJ1-2	CASSSGQGATNYGYTF	TGTGCCAGCAGCTCCGGACAGGGGGCAACTAACTATGGCTACACCTTC
NA	TRBV28	TRBD1	TRBJ2-3	CASSRFGTGGEGTQYF	TGTGCCAGCAGTCGTTTTGGGACAGGGGGCGAGGGTACGCAGTATTTT
NA	TRBV6-5	NA	TRBJ1-5	CASSYTSNQPQHF	TGTGCCAGCAGTTACACGAGCAATCAGCCCCAGCATTTT
NA	TRBV19	TRBD2	TRBJ2-5	CASKPTGTSGETQYF	TGTGCCAGTAAACCCACCGGGACTAGCGGGGAGACCCAGTACTTC
few	TRBV10-3	NA	TRBJ1-6	CAIRAGTAESPLHF	TGTGCCATCAGAGCCGGGACTGCTGAATCACCCCTCCACTTT
NA	TRBV6-1	TRBD2	TRBJ2-1	CASRVTSNNEQFF	TGTGCCAGCAGGGTGACTAGCAACAATGAGCAGTTCTTC
NA	TRBV19	NA	TRBJ1-1	CLVDPNTEAFF	TGTCTCGTGGACCCTAACACTGAAGCTTTCTTT
NA	TRBV7-4	NA	TRBJ2-7	CASSRLRGTESSYEQYF	TGTGCCAGCAGCCGCCTCCGTGGGACTGAAAGCTCCTACGAGCAGTACTTC
NA	TRBV2	TRBD2	TRBJ2-5	CASSAQRGDGTQYF	TGTGCCAGCAGTGCCCAGCGGGGCGACGGGACCCAGTACTTC
NA	TRBV14	NA	TRBJ2-7	CASSPNNRVGNEQYF	TGTGCCAGCAGCCCAAATAACAGGGTAGGGAACGAGCAGTACTTC
NA	TRBV28	NA	TRBJ1-1	CASKGFGTEAFF	TGTGCCAGCAAAGGGTTTGGCACTGAAGCTTTCTTT
NA	TRBV21-1	NA	TRBJ1-2	CASSGYFYGYTF	TGTGCCAGCAGCGGCTATTTCTATGGCTACACCTTC
NA	TRBV10-3	NA	TRBJ1-4	CAISGGSNEKLFF	TGTGCCATCAGTGGGGGAAGTAATGAAAAACTGTTTTTT
NA	TRBV25-1	NA	TRBJ1-6	CASSEYGYMEKSPLHF	TGTGCCAGCAGTGAATACGGTTACATGGAGAAGTCACCCCTCCACTTT
NA	TRBV14	TRBD1	TRBJ2-5	CASSVNRGQETQYF	TGTGCCAGCAGCGTAAACAGGGGGCAAGAGACCCAGTACTTC
NA	TRBV28	TRBD2	TRBJ2-2	CASNLGTSGSGAGELFF	TGTGCCAGCAACCTGGGGACTAGCGGGAGCGGGGCCGGGGAGCTGTTTTTT
NA	TRBV5-1	TRBD1	TRBJ1-1	CASSLISGQGTAEAFF	TGCGCCAGCAGCTTGATCTCTGGACAGGGAACAGCTGAAGCTTTCTTT
NA	TRBV7-7	TRBD2	TRBJ2-5	CASSHGTSGGAVRETQYF	TGTGCTAGCAGCCACGGGACTAGCGGGGGGGCCGTGCGTGAGACCCAGTACTTC
NA	TRBV6-4	TRBD2	TRBJ2-3	CASSALAAGGTDTQYF	TGTGCCAGCAGTGCCTTAGCGGCGGGGGGCACAGATACGCAGTATTTT
once	TRBV28	NA	TRBJ1-4	CASRRVEKLFF	TGTGCCAGCAGAAGAGTTGAAAAACTGTTTTTT
NA	TRBV10-3	TRBD2	TRBJ2-7	CATELAGGYEQYF	TGTGCCACAGAATTAGCGGGAGGCTACGAGCAGTACTTC
NA	TRBV21-1	NA	TRBJ2-7	CASSRPTQGTSGYASSYEQYF	TGTGCCAGCAGCAGACCGACCCAGGGGACTAGCGGGTATGCGAGCTCCTACGAGCAGTACTTC
NA	TRBV15	TRBD1	TRBJ2-3	CATSSLDRPDTQYF	TGTGCCACCAGCAGTCTGGACAGGCCAGATACGCAGTATTTT
NA	TRBV23-1	NA	TRBJ2-7	CASSQGKKEPYYEQYF	TGCGCCAGCAGTCAAGGAAAGAAAGAGCCCTACTACGAGCAGTACTTC
NA	TRBV14	TRBD2	TRBJ2-5	CASSRWTSGYQETQYF	TGTGCCAGCAGCCGGTGGACTAGCGGGTACCAAGAGACCCAGTACTTC
NA	TRBV5-4	NA	TRBJ2-1	CASSLAFGEQFF	TGTGCCAGCAGCTTGGCCTTCGGGGAGCAGTTCTTC